This T cell receptor beta chain was profiled in a study of T cell clonotyping in hematopoietic cell transplantation. This CDR3 has 15 residues. Germline V gene data show CDR1 as SGHDT and CDR2 as YYEEEE. Trimming pared 2 bases from V and 6 bases from J, leaving 15 bases between. General study findings and limits: Pathologically expanded recipient clonotypes increased progressively from day 30 to day 180 as diversity fell. Cells were unsorted, so CD4 and CD8 contributions were not separated. Higher Inverse Simpson Index values in graft donor and pretransplant recipient predicted broader posttransplant TCR diversity.

Details on this clone: No antigen is known for it.

The table came from immunoSEQ multiplex PCR; TCRdb's copy has only in-frame clones and leaves some out. Among some 5,000 clones listed, 75% to 85% were seen once. Recipients were bled about 28 days pretransplant and at posttransplant days 30, 100, 180. The sample here was PBMCs, taken 100 days after allogeneic stem cell transplant. This receptor was obtained from a male patient in his forties or fifties who had an allogeneic stem cell transplant from an unrelated donor, so the T cells may come from the graft donor. Some clones in this sample may be carry-over from other donors' samples. The gene calls are TRBV5-6 and TRBJ2-4, with D perhaps being TRBD1 or TRBD2 (5 bases each). Written as DNA, the CDR3 is TGTGCCAGCAGCTTAATCAGGGACGAGGGAAACATTCAGTACTTC. Translated, it gives CASSLIRDEGNIQYF.